The 26 T cell receptor beta chains listed next were all sequenced from one sample in a study of blood T cell repertoires in COVID-19. The method was immunoSEQ multiplex PCR; TCRdb's version includes in-frame clones alone and lacks a portion of them. The data hold about 210,000 clones, with about 89% observed a single time. The specimen sequenced was peripheral blood. The receptor set was obtained from a woman in her thirties or forties with acute or convalescent COVID-19.

The V gene is TRBV5-4, the J gene TRBJ2-3; 13 nucleotides line up with TRBD2. Losses at the gene ends were 0 bases for V and 2 bases for J; bases not matched to a gene: 3. Germline CDR1 SGHNT, CDR2 YYREEE (reference sequence). The CDR3 has 17 residues. The CDR3 DNA sequence: TGTGCCAGCAGCTTGGGGGGACTAGCGGGGCCCACAGATACGCAGTATTTT. It codes for CASSLGGLAGPTDTQYF.

The rearrangement links TRBV5-4 to TRBJ2-5; D is possibly TRBD2 (5 bases). The CDR3 is made up of 13 amino acids. Germline V gives CDR1 SGHNT, CDR2 YYREEE (reference sequence). Trimming removed 4 bases at V and 3 bases at J, with 10 bases between. The CDR3 region has the DNA TGTGCCAGCAGCCCGGGATCCAAAGAGACCCAGTACTTC. As protein: CASSPGSKETQYF.

The chain recombines TRBV7-9 with TRBJ1-3, with 8 bases aligning to TRBD1. V trimming: 2 bases; J trimming: 3 bases; junction bases outside the gene matches: 3. Germline CDR1 is SEHNR and CDR2 is FQNEAQ (reference sequence). CDR3 size: 15 residues. CDR3 sequence (DNA): TGTGCCAGCAGCTTAACAGGGGGAGTTGGAAACACCATATATTTT. As protein: CASSLTGGVGNTIYF.

J is TRBJ1-1 and V is TRBV27, with a tentative D call TRBD1 (5 bases). Germline CDR1 reads MNHEY; CDR2 reads SMNVEV (reference sequence). The CDR3 consists of 14 residues. V was clipped by 5 bases and J by 1 base, with 11 bases between them. The CDR3 DNA is TGTGCCAGCAGTGGGGCAGTCCAGAACACTGAAGCTTTCTTT. It codes for CASSGAVQNTEAFF.

This clone was detected once. The J gene is TRBJ2-1, the V gene TRBV6-4; TRBD2 agrees at 10 bases. The germline V gene encodes CDR1 MRHNA and CDR2 SNTAGT. The CDR3 extends over 16 amino acids. The junction had 6 bases not matched to a gene; V was cut back by 3 bases and J by 4 bases. For the CDR3, the DNA is TGTGCCAGCAGTGAAAGTAAGCGGGGGGGATACAATGAGCAGTTCTTC. This codes for CASSESKRGGYNEQFF.

This chain connects TRBV27 to TRBJ2-1, with D uncertain. Germline V CDR1 and CDR2: MNHEY, SMNVEV (reference sequence). V was pared by 6 bases and J by 7 bases, with 4 bases between. This CDR3 has 10 amino acids. The CDR3 region is CASSENEQFF. CDR3 nucleotide sequence: TGTGCCAGCAGCGAGAATGAGCAGTTCTTC.

This chain connects TRBV3-1 (or the pseudogene TRBV3-2) to TRBJ1-2, with D tentatively TRBD1 (5 bases). The germline CDR1 and CDR2 sequences are LGHDT and YNNKEL (reference sequence). Trimming pared 0 bases from V and 5 bases from J, leaving 13 bases between. This CDR3 has 15 residues. CDR3 protein: CASSQDTQVGYGYTF. CDR3 in DNA: TGTGCCAGCAGCCAAGACACACAGGTGGGATATGGCTACACCTTC.

The gene calls are TRBV5-1 and TRBJ1-1, with 9 bases fitting TRBD1. CDR1 SGHRS and CDR2 YFSETQ come from the germline V gene. This CDR3 comprises 14 residues. The V segment lost 4 bases and the J segment 5 bases; nucleotides outside the gene matches: 6. The CDR3 region is CASSMDRGRTEAFF. Here the CDR3 DNA reads TGCGCCAGCAGCATGGACAGGGGTAGGACTGAAGCTTTCTTT.

DNA of the CDR3: TGTGCCAGCAGCCAAGAAAGGGACACCACACGTCAAGTATTACTCTCTGGAAACACCATATATTTT. It codes for CASSQERDTTRQVLLSGNTIYF. The chain is built from TRBV14 and TRBJ1-3, with a possible D match to TRBD1 (6 bases). This CDR3 contains 22 residues. Germline values: CDR1 SGHDN, CDR2 FVKESK. Trimming took 0 bases from V and 0 from J, leaving 27 bases between them.

This chain uses TRBV15 with TRBJ1-4, with D uncertain. V lost 0 bases and J 7 bases, leaving 12 bases between the germline ends. The CDR3 spans 15 residues. In germline, CDR1 is LNHNV, CDR2 YYDKDF (reference sequence). CDR3 sequence: CATSRDLAQIEKLFF. CDR3 bases: TGTGCCACCAGCAGAGATCTAGCGCAGATTGAAAAACTGTTTTTT.

This chain links TRBV6-5 with TRBJ1-2; TRBD1 agrees at 9 bases. CDR1 and CDR2 (germline): MNHEY, SVGAGI. The CDR3 covers 14 residues. V lost 6 bases to trimming and J lost 4 bases; unmatched junction nucleotides: 6. The CDR3 DNA reads TGTGCCAGCAGCCTAGACAGGGGGATCTATGGCTACACCTTC. Translation: CASSLDRGIYGYTF.

About this clone: Compared with germline, one end of the junction differs, possibly owing to a read error. This chain links TRBV2 with TRBJ1-1; D possibly corresponds to TRBD1 (5 bases). CDR3 length: 11 amino acids. Germline V gene lookup returns CDR1 SNHLY and CDR2 FYNNEI. The DNA for the CDR3 is TGTGCCACACCAGGGAACTCTGAAGCTTTCTTT. This codes for CATPGNSEAFF.

Comments on this clone: Compared with germline, one end of the junction differs, possibly owing to a read error. The chain links TRBV9 to TRBJ2-1, with TRBD1 matching 7 bases. The CDR3 spans 19 residues. The germline V gene has CDR1 SGDLS and CDR2 YYNGEE. CDR3 in amino acids: CASSHPSTDLTGRVNGQFF. The CDR3 DNA is TGTGCCAGCAGCCACCCGTCCACGGACCTGACAGGGCGCGTCAATGGGCAGTTCTTC.

This sequence joins TRBV5-6 and TRBJ2-4, with D perhaps TRBD1 (5 bases). Germline V lookup: CDR1 SGHDT, CDR2 YYEEEE. Trimming cost V 0 bases and J 0 bases, with 7 bases left between them. CDR3 length: 15 amino acids. The CDR3 spells CASSLGQSAKNIQYF. CDR3 sequence (DNA): TGTGCCAGCAGCTTGGGACAGTCAGCCAAAAACATTCAGTACTTC.

This chain connects TRBV7-9 to TRBJ2-6; 9 bases are a match to TRBD1. This CDR3 is 17 amino acids long. The J segment lost 4 bases and the V segment lost 5 bases, leaving 9 bases of the junction unmatched. Germline CDR1 and CDR2: SEHNR and FQNEAQ (reference sequence). CDR3 region: CASSRPGTGSGANVLTF. CDR3 in DNA: TGTGCCAGCAGCCGTCCCGGGACAGGGTCCGGGGCCAACGTCCTGACTTTC.

The V gene is TRBV5-1, the J gene TRBJ1-5; the D is unclear. The CDR3 loop spans 13 amino acids. Germline assignment: CDR1 SGHRS and CDR2 YFSETQ. V was clipped by 4 bases and J by 7 bases, with 12 bases between them. CDR3 sequence (DNA): TGCGCCAGCAGCCCTGGTCCGGAGCAGCCCCAGCATTTT. This translates into CASSPGPEQPQHF.

V gene TRBV12-3 or TRBV12-4 combines with J gene TRBJ1-1, with a possible D match to TRBD1 (6 bases). Between the trimmed V and J ends, which lost 3 bases and 6 bases, there was a span of 8 bases. The CDR3 consists of 12 residues. The CDR3 DNA reads TGTGCCAGCAGTTTGGGGGCCCCTGAAGCTTTCTTT. It specifies CASSLGAPEAFF.

This chain joins TRBV4-2 and TRBJ2-3; 11 nucleotides line up with TRBD2. CDR3 length: 19 amino acids. The germline V gene encodes CDR1 LGHNA and CDR2 YNFKEQ. Germline trimming cut 0 bases from V and 0 bases from J; bases unmatched to any gene: 8. The CDR3 DNA reads as TGTGCCAGCAGCCAAGATGGTAGCGGGGGGGCGTCTAGCACAGATACGCAGTATTTT. Translated, it gives CASSQDGSGGASSTDTQYF.

In this sample, this clone turned up once. V usage is TRBV19 and J usage is TRBJ1-1; D remains unclear. The germline V gene has CDR1 LNHDA and CDR2 SQIVND (reference sequence). The CDR3 runs to 13 residues. V gave up 7 bases and J gave up 1 base, with 10 bases separating them. The CDR3 reads CASNPGPNTEAFF. The DNA of the CDR3 is TGTGCCAGTAACCCAGGTCCGAACACTGAAGCTTTCTTT.

This clone was recorded once. V gene TRBV19 combines with J gene TRBJ1-6, with D maybe TRBD1 (6 bases). V was clipped by 7 bases and J by 6 bases, with 16 bases between them. The CDR3 consists of 15 residues. The germline V gene encodes CDR1 LNHDA and CDR2 SQIVND (reference sequence). The CDR3 protein is CASTLGQRVNSPLHF. In nucleotides, the CDR3 is TGTGCCAGTACCCTAGGACAGCGCGTTAATTCACCCCTCCACTTT.

The rearrangement links TRBV20-1 to TRBJ1-2, with D tentatively TRBD1 (6 bases). The CDR3 is 11 amino acids. In germline, CDR1 is DFQATT, CDR2 SNEGSKA (reference sequence). The CDR3 DNA is TGCCTGGTACAGGGTGCGGGCGGCTACACCTTC. Translated, it gives CLVQGAGGYTF.

This rearrangement joins TRBV2 to TRBJ1-1, with D maybe TRBD1 (6 bases). The CDR3 is 14 residues long. The V end lost 8 bases, the J end lost 5 bases, and 18 bases lay between the germline ends. The germline V gene has CDR1 SNHLY and CDR2 FYNNEI. The CDR3 region is CASSFSQGTTEAFF. CDR3 nucleotide sequence: TGTGCCAGCTCCTTCAGCCAGGGGACAACTGAAGCTTTCTTT.

The gene calls are TRBV11-3 and TRBJ2-5; D possibly corresponds to TRBD2 (5 bases). With 2 bases removed from V and 3 bases from J, the gap between germline ends came to 7 bases. Germline CDR1 SGHNT, CDR2 YENEEA. The CDR3 sequence is 13 residues long. The CDR3 DNA reads TGTGCCAGCAGCTTATCGGGGAAAGAGACCCAGTACTTC. It encodes CASSLSGKETQYF.

This chain links TRBV10-1 with TRBJ1-5, with TRBD1 identical over 9 bases. The germline V gene encodes CDR1 WNHNN and CDR2 SYGVQD (reference sequence). The CDR3 spans 17 residues. V dropped 6 bases and J dropped 3; count of bases not matched to a gene: 12. The CDR3 spells CASSSLGQGVYNQPQHF. The CDR3, as DNA: TGCGCCAGCAGCTCCCTGGGACAGGGAGTATACAATCAGCCCCAGCATTTT.

V gene TRBV5-4 combines with J gene TRBJ1-6; 7 nucleotides match TRBD1. The CDR3 sequence is 15 residues long. V dropped 0 bases and J dropped 5; count of bases not matched to a gene: 2. Germline CDR1 reads SGHNT; CDR2 reads YYREEE (reference sequence). The CDR3 DNA is TGTGCCAGCAGCTTGGTCAGGGGGAATAATTCACCCCTCCACTTT. Protein sequence: CASSLVRGNNSPLHF. Variable domain in full (rest from reference TRBV5-4 and TRBJ1-6): ETGVTQSPTHLIKTRGQQVTLRCSSQSGHNTVSWYQQALGQGPQFIFQYYREEENGRGNFPPRFSGLQFPNYSSELNVNALELDDSALYLCASSLVRGNNSPLHFGNGTRLTVT.

The V and J genes are TRBV24-1 and TRBJ1-2; a possible D gene is TRBD1 (6 bases). The ends were cut back, 2 bases at V and 4 bases at J, with 13 bases in the middle. The germline V gene has CDR1 KGHDR and CDR2 SFDVKD. This CDR3 spans 15 amino acids. CDR3 in amino acids: CATSDSQGGIYGYTF. CDR3 DNA: TGTGCCACCAGTGATTCACAAGGGGGTATCTATGGCTACACCTTC.